This TCR beta chain was sequenced during a study of T-cell reconstitution after alpha-beta-depleted transplantation in children. V gave up 5 bases and J gave up 9 bases, with 11 bases separating them. CDR3 length: 12 residues. In this sample, this clonotype turned up many times. The antigen remains undetermined. General study points: Elevated TCRbeta diversity at day 60 was traced, in some patients, to surviving recipient T cells and thymic progenitors. Several hundred rapidly expanded clones from non-depleted graft cells reportedly supplied alpha-beta T cells about two months post-transplant. A year post-transplant, T-cell counts and diversity derived mostly from newly produced T cells.

Using unique molecular identifiers, the investigators prepared the TCRbeta library. MiXCR was run by TCRdb on the PCR reads, yielding one entry per CDR3 protein. The table has more than 500,000 distinct CDR3 sequences, roughly an eighth seen once. The chain employs TRBV12-3 or TRBV12-4 and TRBJ2-1; possible D gene TRBD2, 6 bases. The receptor comes from a female patient aged 2 to 10 who had a stem cell transplant for aplastic anemia, so the T cells may come from the graft donor. The sample consisted of PBMCs, mostly from graft donor cells, taken 180 days after TCRalphabeta/CD19-depleted stem cell transplant. Here the CDR3 DNA reads TGTGCCAGCAGTCCTTACGGGGGTGAGCAGTTCTTC. Translated, it gives CASSPYGGEQFF.